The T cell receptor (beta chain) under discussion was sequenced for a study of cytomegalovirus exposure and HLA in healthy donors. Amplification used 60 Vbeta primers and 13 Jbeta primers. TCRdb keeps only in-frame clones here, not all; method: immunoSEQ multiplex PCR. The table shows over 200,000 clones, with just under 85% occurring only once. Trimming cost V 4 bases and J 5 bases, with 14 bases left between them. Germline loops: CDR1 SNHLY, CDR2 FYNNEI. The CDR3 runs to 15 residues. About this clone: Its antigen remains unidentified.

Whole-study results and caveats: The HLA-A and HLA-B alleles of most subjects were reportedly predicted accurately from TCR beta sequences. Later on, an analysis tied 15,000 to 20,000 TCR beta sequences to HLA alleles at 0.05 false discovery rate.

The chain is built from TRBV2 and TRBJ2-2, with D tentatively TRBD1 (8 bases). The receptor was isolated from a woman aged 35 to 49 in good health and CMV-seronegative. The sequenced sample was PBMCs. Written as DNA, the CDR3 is TGTGCCAGCAGTGTACAGGGGGGGATAACCGGGGAGCTGTTTTTT. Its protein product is CASSVQGGITGELFF.